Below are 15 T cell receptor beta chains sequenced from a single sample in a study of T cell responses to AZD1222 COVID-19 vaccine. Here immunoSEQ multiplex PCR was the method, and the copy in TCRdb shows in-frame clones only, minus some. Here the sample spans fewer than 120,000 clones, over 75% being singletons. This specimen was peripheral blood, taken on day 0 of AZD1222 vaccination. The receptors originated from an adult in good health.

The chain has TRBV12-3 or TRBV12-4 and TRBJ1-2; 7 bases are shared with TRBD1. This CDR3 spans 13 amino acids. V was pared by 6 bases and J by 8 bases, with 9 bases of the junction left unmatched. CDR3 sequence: CASRLKGARGYTF. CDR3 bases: TGTGCCAGCAGGCTCAAGGGGGCACGGGGCTACACCTTC.

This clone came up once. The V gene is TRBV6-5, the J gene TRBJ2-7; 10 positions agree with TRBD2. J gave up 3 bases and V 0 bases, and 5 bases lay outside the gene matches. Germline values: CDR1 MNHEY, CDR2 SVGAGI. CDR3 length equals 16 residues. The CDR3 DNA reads TGTGCCAGCAGTTACTCGATACTAGCGGGGTTCTACGAGCAGTACTTC. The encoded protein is CASSYSILAGFYEQYF.

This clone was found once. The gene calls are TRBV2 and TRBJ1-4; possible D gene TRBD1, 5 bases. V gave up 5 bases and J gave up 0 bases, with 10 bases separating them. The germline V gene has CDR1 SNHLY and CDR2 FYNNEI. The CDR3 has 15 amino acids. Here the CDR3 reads CASSLQTATNEKLFF. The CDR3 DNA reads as TGTGCCAGCAGTCTCCAGACAGCAACTAATGAAAAACTGTTTTTT.

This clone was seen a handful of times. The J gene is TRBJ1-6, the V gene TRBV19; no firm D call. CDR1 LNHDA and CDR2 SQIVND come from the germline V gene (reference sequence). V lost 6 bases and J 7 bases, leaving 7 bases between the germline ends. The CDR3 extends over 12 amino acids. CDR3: CASRPGNSPLHF. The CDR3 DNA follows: TGTGCCAGTAGGCCCGGGAATTCACCCCTCCACTTT.

In nucleotides, the CDR3 is TGTGCCAGCAGCTTAGCGGGGCCCGGGGAGCTGTTTTTT. It is translated as CASSLAGPGELFF. The V and J genes are TRBV7-2 and TRBJ2-2; the D gene is possibly TRBD1 (5 bases). Trimming took 0 bases from V and 6 from J, leaving 5 bases between them. This CDR3 is 13 amino acids long. Germline values: CDR1 SGHTA, CDR2 FQGNSA.

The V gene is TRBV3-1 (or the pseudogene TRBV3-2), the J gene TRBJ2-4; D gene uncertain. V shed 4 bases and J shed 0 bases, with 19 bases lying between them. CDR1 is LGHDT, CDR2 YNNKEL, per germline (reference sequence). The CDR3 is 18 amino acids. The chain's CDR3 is CASSPLGSMGLAKNIQYF. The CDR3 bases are TGTGCCAGCAGCCCCCTCGGAAGCATGGGGTTAGCCAAAAACATTCAGTACTTC.

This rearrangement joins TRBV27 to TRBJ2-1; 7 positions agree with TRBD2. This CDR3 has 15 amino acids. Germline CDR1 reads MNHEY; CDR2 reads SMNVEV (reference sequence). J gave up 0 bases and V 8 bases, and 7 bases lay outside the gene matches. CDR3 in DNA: TGTGCCAGCGCTCCGGGCGGGAGCTCCTACAATGAGCAGTTCTTC. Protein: CASAPGGSSYNEQFF.

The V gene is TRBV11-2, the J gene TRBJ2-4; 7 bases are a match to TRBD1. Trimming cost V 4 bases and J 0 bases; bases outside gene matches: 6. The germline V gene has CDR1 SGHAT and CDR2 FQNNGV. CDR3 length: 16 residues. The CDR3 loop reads CASSWGQQLAKNIQYF. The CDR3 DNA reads TGTGCCAGCAGCTGGGGACAGCAGTTAGCCAAAAACATTCAGTACTTC.

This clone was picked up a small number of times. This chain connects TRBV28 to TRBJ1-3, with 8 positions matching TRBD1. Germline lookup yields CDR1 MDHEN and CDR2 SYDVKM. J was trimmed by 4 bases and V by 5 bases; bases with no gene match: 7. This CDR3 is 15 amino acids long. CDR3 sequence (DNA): TGTGCCAGCAGTGGAACAGGGGGAAAGGGAAACACCATATATTTT. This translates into CASSGTGGKGNTIYF.

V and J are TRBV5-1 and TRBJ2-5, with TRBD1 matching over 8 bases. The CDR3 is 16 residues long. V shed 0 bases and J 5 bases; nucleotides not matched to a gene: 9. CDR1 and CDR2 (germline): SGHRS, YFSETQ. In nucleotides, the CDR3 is TGCGCCAGCAGCTTGGAGCCTTTACAGGGGGGTGAGACCCAGTACTTC. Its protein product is CASSLEPLQGGETQYF.

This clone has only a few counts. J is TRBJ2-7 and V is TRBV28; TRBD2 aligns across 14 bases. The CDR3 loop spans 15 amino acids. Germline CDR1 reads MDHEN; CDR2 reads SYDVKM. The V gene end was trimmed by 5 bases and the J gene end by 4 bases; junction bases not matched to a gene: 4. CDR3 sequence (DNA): TGTGCCAGCAGTACCGGGACTAGCGGGAGTTACGAGCAGTACTTC. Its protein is CASSTGTSGSYEQYF.

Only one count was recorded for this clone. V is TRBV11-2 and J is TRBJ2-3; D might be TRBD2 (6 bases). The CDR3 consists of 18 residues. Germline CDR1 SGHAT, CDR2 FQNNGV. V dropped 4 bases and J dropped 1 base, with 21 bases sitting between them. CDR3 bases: TGTGCCAGCAGCTACAGGCAGACTAGTCGGAGCCGCACAGATACGCAGTATTTT. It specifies CASSYRQTSRSRTDTQYF.

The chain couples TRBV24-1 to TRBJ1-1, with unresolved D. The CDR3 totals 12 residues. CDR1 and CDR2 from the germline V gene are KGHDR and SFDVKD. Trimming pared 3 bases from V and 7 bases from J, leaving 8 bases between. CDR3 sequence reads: CATSDGRFEAFF. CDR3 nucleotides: TGTGCCACCAGTGATGGCCGATTTGAAGCTTTCTTT.

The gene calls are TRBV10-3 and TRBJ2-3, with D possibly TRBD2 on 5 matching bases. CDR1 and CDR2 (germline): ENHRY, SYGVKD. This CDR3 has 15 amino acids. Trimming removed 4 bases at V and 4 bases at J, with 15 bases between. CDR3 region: CAISGRTFSADTQYF. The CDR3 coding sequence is TGTGCCATCAGTGGGAGGACCTTTTCCGCAGATACGCAGTATTTT.

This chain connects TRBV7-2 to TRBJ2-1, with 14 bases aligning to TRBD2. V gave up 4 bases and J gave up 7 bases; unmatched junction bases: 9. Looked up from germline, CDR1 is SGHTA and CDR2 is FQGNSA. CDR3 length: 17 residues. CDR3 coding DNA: TGTGCCAGCAGCTCATCGGGACTAGCGGGAGTTGCAAATGAGCAGTTCTTC. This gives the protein CASSSSGLAGVANEQFF.